Below, 6 T cell receptor beta chains from the same sample are listed, as sequenced in a study of blood T cell repertoires in COVID-19. TCRdb's table, derived via immunoSEQ multiplex PCR, lists solely in-frame clones and lacks some. The data show under 130,000 clones, approximately 72% seen once. Sequenced material: peripheral blood. All receptors derive from a woman in her seventies with acute or convalescent COVID-19.

The genes are TRBV28 and TRBJ1-2, with D possibly TRBD1 on 5 matching bases. Trimming stripped 4 bases from V and 4 bases from J, with 22 bases between. The CDR3 contains 17 residues. CDR1 MDHEN and CDR2 SYDVKM come from the germline V gene. CDR3 sequence reads: CASSSSSVGVRIYGYTF. The CDR3 DNA reads TGTGCCAGCAGTTCGTCTTCAGTAGGGGTCCGAATCTATGGCTACACCTTC.

This clone appeared a single time. The chain couples TRBV18 to TRBJ1-5; D is unresolved. This CDR3 comprises 13 residues. V lost 3 bases and J lost 11, with 14 bases in between. Germline assignment: CDR1 KGHSH and CDR2 LQKENI. CDR3: CASSPETSVAQHF. In DNA form, the CDR3 reads TGTGCCAGCTCACCGGAGACTTCTGTGGCCCAGCATTTT.

This chain connects TRBV10-2 to TRBJ2-3; TRBD1 matches at 10 bases. Per the germline V gene, CDR1 is WSHSY and CDR2 is SAAADI. The CDR3 consists of 16 residues. V lost 4 bases to trimming and J lost 2 bases; unmatched junction nucleotides: 6. Written as DNA, the CDR3 is TGCGCCAGCAGTGGGACAGGGGGTCCCTCCACAGATACGCAGTATTTT. Amino acids: CASSGTGGPSTDTQYF.

This chain joins TRBV28 and TRBJ1-4; D is ambiguous. Germline loops: CDR1 MDHEN, CDR2 SYDVKM. With 5 bases removed from V and 5 bases from J, the gap between germline ends came to 9 bases. The CDR3 is 13 amino acids. The CDR3 DNA sequence: TGTGCCAGCAGTCTGAGGGTAAATGAAAAACTGTTTTTT. Its protein product is CASSLRVNEKLFF.

The genes are TRBV5-1 and TRBJ2-3, with 7 bases that match TRBD2. The CDR3 spans 14 residues. CDR1 is SGHRS, CDR2 YFSETQ, per germline. The junction had 2 bases not matched to a gene; V was cut back by 4 bases and J by 0 bases. The DNA of the CDR3 is TGCGCCAGCAGCCTGGGACTAAGCACAGATACGCAGTATTTT. Translated, it gives CASSLGLSTDTQYF.

V and J are TRBV28 and TRBJ1-5; D gene unclear. The V end lost 6 bases, the J end lost 8 bases, and 17 bases lay between the germline ends. Germline values: CDR1 MDHEN, CDR2 SYDVKM. The CDR3 loop spans 14 amino acids. CDR3 protein: CASSLTSKEKPQHF. In nucleotides, the CDR3 is TGTGCCAGCAGCCTTACTTCAAAAGAAAAGCCCCAGCATTTT.